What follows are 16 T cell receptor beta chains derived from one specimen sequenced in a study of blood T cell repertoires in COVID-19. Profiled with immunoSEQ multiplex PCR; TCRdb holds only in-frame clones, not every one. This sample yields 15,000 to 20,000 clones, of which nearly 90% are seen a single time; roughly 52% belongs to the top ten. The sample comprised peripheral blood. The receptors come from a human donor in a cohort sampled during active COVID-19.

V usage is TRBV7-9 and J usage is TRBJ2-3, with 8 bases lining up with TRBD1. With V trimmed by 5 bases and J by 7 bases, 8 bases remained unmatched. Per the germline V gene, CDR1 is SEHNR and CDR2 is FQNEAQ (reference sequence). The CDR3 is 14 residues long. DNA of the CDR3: TGTGCCAGCAGCATTTGGACAGGGAGGAATACGCAGTATTTT. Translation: CASSIWTGRNTQYF.

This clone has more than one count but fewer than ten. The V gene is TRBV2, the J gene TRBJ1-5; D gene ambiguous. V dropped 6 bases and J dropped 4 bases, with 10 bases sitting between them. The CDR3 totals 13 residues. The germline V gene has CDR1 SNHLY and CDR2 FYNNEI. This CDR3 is CASRAEQNQPQHF. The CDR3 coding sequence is TGTGCCAGCAGAGCTGAACAGAATCAGCCCCAGCATTTT.

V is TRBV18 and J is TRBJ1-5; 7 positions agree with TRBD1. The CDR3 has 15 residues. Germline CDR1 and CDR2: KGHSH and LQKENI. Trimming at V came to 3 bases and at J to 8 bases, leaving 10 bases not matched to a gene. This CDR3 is CASSPTGPGNEPQHF. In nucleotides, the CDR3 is TGTGCCAGCTCACCGACAGGGCCCGGGAATGAGCCCCAGCATTTT.

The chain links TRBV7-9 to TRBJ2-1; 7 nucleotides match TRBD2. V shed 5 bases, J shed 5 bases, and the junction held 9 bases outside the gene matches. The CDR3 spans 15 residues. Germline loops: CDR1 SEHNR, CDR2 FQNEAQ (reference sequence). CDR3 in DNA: TGTGCCAGCAGCAAACTTGGGGGGGGGAACAATGAGCAGTTCTTC. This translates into CASSKLGGGNNEQFF. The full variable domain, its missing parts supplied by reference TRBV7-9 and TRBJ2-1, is DTGVSQNPRHKITKRGQNVTFRCDPISEHNRLYWYRQTLGQGPEFLTYFQNEAQLEKSRLLSDRFSAERPKGSFSTLEIQRTEQGDSAMYLCASSKLGGGNNEQFFGPGTRLTVL.

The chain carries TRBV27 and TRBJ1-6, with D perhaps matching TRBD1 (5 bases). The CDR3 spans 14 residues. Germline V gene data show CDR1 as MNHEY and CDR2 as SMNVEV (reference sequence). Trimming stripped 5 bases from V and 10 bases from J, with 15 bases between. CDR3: CASSTTVFESPLHF. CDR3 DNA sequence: TGTGCCAGCAGTACGACAGTTTTTGAATCACCCCTCCACTTT.

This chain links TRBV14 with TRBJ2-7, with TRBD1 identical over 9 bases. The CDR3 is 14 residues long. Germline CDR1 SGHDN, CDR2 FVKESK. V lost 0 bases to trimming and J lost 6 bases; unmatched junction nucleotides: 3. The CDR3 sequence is CASSQEWDRAEQYF. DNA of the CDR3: TGTGCCAGCAGCCAAGAATGGGACAGGGCCGAGCAGTACTTC. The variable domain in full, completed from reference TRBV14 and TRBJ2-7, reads EAGVTQFPSHSVIEKGQTVTLRCDPISGHDNLYWYRRVMGKEIKFLLHFVKESKQDESGMPNNRFLAERTGGTYSTLKVQPAELEDSGVYFCASSQEWDRAEQYFGPGTRLTVT.

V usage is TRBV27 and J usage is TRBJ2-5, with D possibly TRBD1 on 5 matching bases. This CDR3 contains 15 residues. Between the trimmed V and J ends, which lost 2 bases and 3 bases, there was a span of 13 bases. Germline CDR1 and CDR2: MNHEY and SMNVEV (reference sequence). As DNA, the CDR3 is TGTGCCAGCAGTTTAATGCTAGGCAGGGAAGAGACCCAGTACTTC. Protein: CASSLMLGREETQYF.

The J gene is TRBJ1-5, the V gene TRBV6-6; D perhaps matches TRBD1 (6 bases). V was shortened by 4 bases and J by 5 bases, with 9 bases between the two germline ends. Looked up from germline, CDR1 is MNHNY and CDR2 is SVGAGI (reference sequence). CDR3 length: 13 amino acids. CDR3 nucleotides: TGTGCCAGCAGTTCAGGGGCCGATCAGCCCCAGCATTTT. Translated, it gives CASSSGADQPQHF.

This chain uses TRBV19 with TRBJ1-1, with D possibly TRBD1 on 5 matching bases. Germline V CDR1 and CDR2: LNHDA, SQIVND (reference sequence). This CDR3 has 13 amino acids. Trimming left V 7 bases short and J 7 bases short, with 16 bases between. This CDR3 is CASTDSTGREAFF. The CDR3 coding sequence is TGTGCCAGTACCGACTCCACAGGCCGTGAAGCTTTCTTT.

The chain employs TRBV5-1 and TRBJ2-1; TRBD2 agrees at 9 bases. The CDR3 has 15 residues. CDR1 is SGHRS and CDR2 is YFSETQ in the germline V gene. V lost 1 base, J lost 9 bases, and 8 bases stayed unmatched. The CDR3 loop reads CASSLLAGAAFEQFF. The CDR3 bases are TGCGCCAGCAGCTTGTTAGCGGGGGCCGCCTTTGAGCAGTTCTTC.

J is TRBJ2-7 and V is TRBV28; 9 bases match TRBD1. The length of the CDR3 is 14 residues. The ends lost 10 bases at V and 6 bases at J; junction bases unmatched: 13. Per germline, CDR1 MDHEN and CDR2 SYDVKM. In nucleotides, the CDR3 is TGTGCCACCCGGAAACCGACAGGGGGTGGCGAGCAGTACTTC. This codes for CATRKPTGGGEQYF.

CDR3 in DNA: TGTGCCAGTAGAGCCGGGGCCAGCGGGGGGGGCAATGAGCAGTTCTTC. Translated: CASRAGASGGGNEQFF. This chain connects TRBV19 to TRBJ2-1; TRBD2 matches at 10 bases. The length of the CDR3 is 16 residues. J lost 6 bases, V lost 6 bases, and 11 bases had no gene match. CDR1 LNHDA and CDR2 SQIVND come from the germline V gene (reference sequence).

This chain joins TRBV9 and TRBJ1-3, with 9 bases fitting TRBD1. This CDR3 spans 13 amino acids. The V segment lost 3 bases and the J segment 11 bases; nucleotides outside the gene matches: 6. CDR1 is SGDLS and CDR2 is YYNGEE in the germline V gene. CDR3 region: CASSGWGTGPIYF. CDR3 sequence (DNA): TGTGCCAGCAGCGGCTGGGGGACAGGGCCCATATATTTT.

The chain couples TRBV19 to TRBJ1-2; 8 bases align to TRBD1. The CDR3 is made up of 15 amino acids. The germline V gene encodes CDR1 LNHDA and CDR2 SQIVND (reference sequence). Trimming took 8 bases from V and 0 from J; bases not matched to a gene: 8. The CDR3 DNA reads TGTGCCAGTGAGGGACAGGACCCTACTAACTATGGCTACACCTTC. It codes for CASEGQDPTNYGYTF.

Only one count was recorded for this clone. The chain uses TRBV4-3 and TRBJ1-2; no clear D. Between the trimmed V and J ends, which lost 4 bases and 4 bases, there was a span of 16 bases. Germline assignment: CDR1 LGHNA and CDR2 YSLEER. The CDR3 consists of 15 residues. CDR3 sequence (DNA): TGCGCCAGCAGCCCTATATCCTCGGCGGGCTATGGCTACACCTTC. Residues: CASSPISSAGYGYTF.

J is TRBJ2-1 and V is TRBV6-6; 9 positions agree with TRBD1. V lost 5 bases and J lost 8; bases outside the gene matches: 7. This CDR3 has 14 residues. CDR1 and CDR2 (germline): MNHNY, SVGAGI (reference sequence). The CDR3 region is CASSGWTGVHEQFF. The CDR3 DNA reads TGTGCCAGCAGTGGCTGGACAGGGGTCCATGAGCAGTTCTTC.